The 22 T cell receptor beta chains below all came from one sample that was sequenced in a study of T cell changes during pregnancy in multiple sclerosis. The assay was immunoSEQ multiplex PCR, and TCRdb's table has in-frame clones only and misses some. Among about 38,000 clones, 80% to 95% were seen once, and the ten largest hold around 5.5%. The sequenced sample was CD8+ T cells from peripheral blood mononuclear cells, obtained in the third trimester of pregnancy. The receptors were sampled from a female donor with multiple sclerosis, enrolled in a pregnancy study.

This chain uses TRBV25-1 with TRBJ2-7, with D possibly being TRBD1 (6 bases). The CDR3 length is 16 residues. The germline CDR1 and CDR2 sequences are MGHDK and SYGVNS. V was pared by 1 base and J by 2 bases, with 15 bases between. CDR3 nucleotide sequence: TGTGCCAGCAGTGAATTGGGGGCGGCCGATACCTACGAGCAGTACTTC. Encoded protein: CASSELGAADTYEQYF.

For the CDR3, the DNA is TGTGCCAGTAGTAGATCATTGGGACATATGAACACTGAAGCTTTCTTT. This encodes CASSRSLGHMNTEAFF. The V gene is TRBV19, the J gene TRBJ1-1, with D perhaps matching TRBD1 (6 bases). This CDR3 contains 16 residues. Germline values: CDR1 LNHDA, CDR2 SQIVND (reference sequence). V dropped 4 bases and J dropped 0 bases, with 15 bases sitting between them.

The chain couples TRBV15 to TRBJ1-1, with D perhaps TRBD1 (5 bases). This CDR3 region has 13 residues. CDR1 is LNHNV and CDR2 is YYDKDF in the germline V gene (reference sequence). The V and J ends lost 1 base and 4 bases respectively, with 7 bases between them. The CDR3 region has the DNA TGTGCCACCAGCAGAGGCCAGGGCACTGAAGCTTTCTTT. Translation gives CATSRGQGTEAFF.

This clone appeared a single time. This chain connects TRBV28 to TRBJ2-3, with D possibly being TRBD1 (5 bases). CDR3 length: 13 amino acids. Germline CDR1 is MDHEN and CDR2 is SYDVKM. The germline V and J ends were trimmed by 2 bases and 6 bases, with 9 bases remaining between them. Here the CDR3 reads CASSLAAGDTQYF. CDR3 bases: TGTGCCAGCAGTTTAGCGGCAGGGGATACGCAGTATTTT.

The V call is TRBV6-5, the J call TRBJ2-1; 7 bases fit TRBD2. The germline gives CDR1 MNHEY, CDR2 SVGAGI. The CDR3 runs 15 residues. V dropped 0 bases and J dropped 4; count of bases not matched to a gene: 3. The chain's CDR3 is CASSYSRENYNEQFF. The CDR3 nucleotides are TGTGCCAGCAGTTACTCGCGGGAGAATTACAATGAGCAGTTCTTC.

DNA for the CDR3: TGTGCCAGCAGTTTATTCTCCTATTCTTACAATGAGCAGTTCTTC. This gives the protein CASSLFSYSYNEQFF. V gene TRBV27 combines with J gene TRBJ2-1; no clear D. This CDR3 spans 15 amino acids. V lost 1 base and J 4 bases, leaving 11 bases between the germline ends. The germline gives CDR1 MNHEY, CDR2 SMNVEV (reference sequence).

The gene calls are TRBV15 and TRBJ2-5; D perhaps matches TRBD1 (5 bases). Germline-derived CDR1 and CDR2 are LNHNV and YYDKDF (reference sequence). CDR3 size: 15 residues. Trimming took off 8 bases at V and 2 bases at J, with 18 bases between the two ends. This CDR3 reads CATGASAALQETQYF. The CDR3 DNA follows: TGTGCCACCGGGGCTTCGGCGGCATTGCAAGAGACCCAGTACTTC.

This chain connects TRBV4-3 to TRBJ1-2; 7 nucleotides agree with TRBD1. The germline gives CDR1 LGHNA, CDR2 YSLEER. V was pared by 0 bases and J by 4 bases, with 8 bases of the junction left unmatched. The CDR3 is 16 residues long. The CDR3 is CASSQEAAGGSYGYTF. The CDR3, as DNA: TGCGCCAGCAGCCAAGAAGCGGCAGGGGGTAGCTATGGCTACACCTTC.

This clone was recorded once. The gene calls are TRBV29-1 and TRBJ1-2; tentatively, D is TRBD1 (6 bases). The ends were cut back, 7 bases at V and 0 bases at J, with 12 bases in the middle. The CDR3 spans 13 residues. Germline V gene lookup returns CDR1 SQVTM and CDR2 ANQGSEA. The CDR3 bases are TGCAGCGCCGAGACAGGTCCTAACTATGGCTACACCTTC. It yields the protein CSAETGPNYGYTF.

The CDR3 region has the DNA TGCAGCGTTGAAGATGACTTAAGCACAGATACGCAGTATTTT. It is translated as CSVEDDLSTDTQYF. V is TRBV29-1 and J is TRBJ2-3; D ambiguous. Germline loops: CDR1 SQVTM, CDR2 ANQGSEA. Trimming took 0 bases from V and 0 from J, leaving 7 bases between them. CDR3 length equals 14 residues.

The chain has TRBV7-3 and TRBJ2-5; a possible D gene is TRBD2 (5 bases). This CDR3 region has 15 residues. CDR1 and CDR2 from the germline V gene are SGHTA and FQGTGA. Trimming pared 1 base from V and 1 base from J, leaving 10 bases between. In DNA, the CDR3 is TGTGCCAGCAGCTTAAACGCGGGCGGCCAAGAGACCCAGTACTTC. It encodes CASSLNAGGQETQYF.

The V gene is TRBV25-1, the J gene TRBJ1-2; D call uncertain. Looked up from germline, CDR1 is MGHDK and CDR2 is SYGVNS. Trimming removed 1 base from V and 7 bases from J, with 13 bases in between. This CDR3 comprises 14 residues. CDR3 sequence: CASSEWSSTSGYTF. CDR3 bases: TGTGCCAGCAGTGAATGGAGCTCAACGAGTGGCTACACCTTC.

The J gene is TRBJ1-5, the V gene TRBV5-6; a weak D match, TRBD1 (5 bases). The V gene's germline CDR1 is SGHDT and CDR2 YYEEEE. The CDR3 contains 15 residues. Trimming stripped 0 bases from V and 5 bases from J, with 12 bases between. CDR3 DNA sequence: TGTGCCAGCAGCTTGGGGGGAGGGGTTGATCAGCCCCAGCATTTT. It translates to CASSLGGGVDQPQHF. Filled out from reference TRBV5-6 and TRBJ1-5, the complete variable domain reads DAGVTQSPTHLIKTRGQQVTLRCSPKSGHDTVSWYQQALGQGPQFIFQYYEEEERQRGNFPDRFSGHQFPNYSSELNVNALLLGDSALYLCASSLGGGVDQPQHFGDGTRLSIL.

V usage is TRBV11-3 and J usage is TRBJ2-3; TRBD2 aligns across 13 bases. V trimming: 6 bases; J trimming: 6 bases; junction bases outside the gene matches: 9. Germline values: CDR1 SGHNT, CDR2 YENEEA. This CDR3 is 16 amino acids long. CDR3 residues: CASSKGLAGSADTQYF. The CDR3 DNA reads as TGTGCCAGCAGTAAGGGACTAGCGGGATCGGCGGATACGCAGTATTTT.

This clone was observed once. This chain joins TRBV29-1 and TRBJ2-7, with TRBD2 identical over 9 bases. The CDR3 has 12 residues. J lost 5 bases, V lost 7 bases, and 6 bases had no gene match. Germline loops: CDR1 SQVTM, CDR2 ANQGSEA. The CDR3 sequence is CSARLAADEQYF. The CDR3, as DNA: TGCAGCGCCCGACTAGCGGCTGACGAGCAGTACTTC.

V gene TRBV7-9 combines with J gene TRBJ2-3; 7 nucleotides match TRBD1. CDR1 is SEHNR and CDR2 is FQNEAQ in the germline V gene (reference sequence). The CDR3 runs 12 residues. J lost 7 bases, V lost 3 bases, and 1 base had no gene match. The CDR3 nucleotides read TGTGCCAGCAGCTTCAGGGGGTATACGCAGTATTTT. It specifies CASSFRGYTQYF.

V is TRBV19 and J is TRBJ2-4; D ambiguous. Looked up from germline, CDR1 is LNHDA and CDR2 is SQIVND (reference sequence). With 4 bases removed from V and 1 base from J, the gap between germline ends came to 17 bases. This CDR3 is built from 17 residues. CDR3 bases: TGTGCCAGTAGTACCTACGAATCAAACTGGGCCAAAAACATTCAGTACTTC. Its translation is CASSTYESNWAKNIQYF.

The V call is TRBV10-3, the J call TRBJ2-7, with 8 bases identical to TRBD2. The CDR3 extends over 13 amino acids. V lost 7 bases, J lost 4 bases, and 6 bases stayed unmatched. Germline CDR1 ENHRY, CDR2 SYGVKD. The CDR3 nucleotides are TGTGCCATCAAGCGGGAGCTTGGGTACGAGCAGTACTTC. As protein: CAIKRELGYEQYF.

This clone was recorded a few times. The genes are TRBV4-3 and TRBJ1-1; D not certain. CDR1 LGHNA and CDR2 YSLEER come from the germline V gene. This CDR3 spans 16 amino acids. The V end lost 0 bases, the J end lost 0 bases, and 11 bases lay between the germline ends. The CDR3 DNA is TGCGCCAGCAGCCAAGATCCAGGAATCATGAACACTGAAGCTTTCTTT. This gives the protein CASSQDPGIMNTEAFF.

This clone was counted a few times. The chain uses TRBV4-1 and TRBJ2-3; D possibly corresponds to TRBD2 (5 bases). Germline loops: CDR1 MGHRA, CDR2 YSYEKL. V was cut by 1 base and J by 6 bases, with 11 bases left in between. The CDR3 loop spans 14 amino acids. CDR3 loop: CASSQVPGEDTQYF. CDR3 DNA: TGCGCCAGCAGCCAAGTCCCCGGGGAGGATACGCAGTATTTT.

This clone is a singleton in its sample. The J gene is TRBJ2-7, the V gene TRBV11-2; D may be TRBD2 (6 bases). The CDR3 loop spans 13 amino acids. The ends were cut back, 3 bases at V and 3 bases at J, with 9 bases in the middle. The germline gives CDR1 SGHAT, CDR2 FQNNGV. The DNA of the CDR3 is TGTGCCAGCAGCTTCCTAGCGAACTACGAGCAGTACTTC. Translation gives CASSFLANYEQYF.

V is TRBV27 and J is TRBJ2-2; 7 nucleotides line up with TRBD2. Germline V gene data show CDR1 as MNHEY and CDR2 as SMNVEV (reference sequence). This CDR3 is built from 14 residues. Trimming cost V 2 bases and J 4 bases; bases outside gene matches: 1. CDR3 nucleotide sequence: TGTGCCAGCAGTTTAGGGGGGGGCACCGGGGAGCTGTTTTTT. It translates to CASSLGGGTGELFF.